A single TCR beta chain is shown here with its context. Antigen: not known. This sample was taken from a study of blood T cells in healthy people across ages. Findings and caveats of the study: Fewer expanded clones and more diversity marked long-lived versus aged donors.

A second PCR, run for about 7 to 11 cycles, used a sample-barcoded 5' primer plus a J-beta primer mix. MiXCR was run by TCRdb on the 5' RACE reads, yielding one entry per CDR3 protein. The table shows 750,000 to 850,000 distinct CDR3 sequences, with just under 25% occurring only once. The CDR3 totals 18 residues. CDR1 and CDR2 (germline): PRHDT, FYEKMQ (reference sequence). After removal of 6 bases from V and 7 bases from J, the junction contained 19 bases not matched to a gene. These data also featured in a second study, about T cells of mothers and their children. That source reports: Per 15 ul, 1.5 ug of RNA was used, with all extracted RNA going into cDNA synthesis. Thymic selection, a shaping force on TCR recombination output, acts similarly in related and unrelated pairs. Sequencing revealed no T cell clones that were persistent and microchimeric.

Source material: blood. V and J are TRBV13 and TRBJ2-2; 8 bases are a match to TRBD1. This clonotype was sampled from a boy under 18 in good health. Here the CDR3 DNA reads TGTGCCAGCAGGCAGGGGTATGACGGCAGGGGGCTCATCGGGGAGCTGTTTTTT. Translated: CASRQGYDGRGLIGELFF.